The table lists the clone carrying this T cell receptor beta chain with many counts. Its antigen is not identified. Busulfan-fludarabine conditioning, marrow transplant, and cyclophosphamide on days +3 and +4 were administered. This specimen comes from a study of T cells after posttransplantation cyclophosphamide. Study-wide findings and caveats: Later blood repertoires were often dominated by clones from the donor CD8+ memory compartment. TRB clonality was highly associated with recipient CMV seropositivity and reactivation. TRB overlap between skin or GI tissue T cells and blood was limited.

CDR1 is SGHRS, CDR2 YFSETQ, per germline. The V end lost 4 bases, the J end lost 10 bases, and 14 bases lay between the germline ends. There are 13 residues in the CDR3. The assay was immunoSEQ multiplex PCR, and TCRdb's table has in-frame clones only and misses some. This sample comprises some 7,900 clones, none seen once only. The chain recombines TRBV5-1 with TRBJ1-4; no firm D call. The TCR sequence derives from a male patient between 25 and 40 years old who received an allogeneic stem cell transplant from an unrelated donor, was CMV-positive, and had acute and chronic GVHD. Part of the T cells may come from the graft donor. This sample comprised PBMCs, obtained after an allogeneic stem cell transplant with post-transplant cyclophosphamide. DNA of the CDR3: TGCGCCAGCAGCCTGATGATGGAGGGAAAACTGTTTTTT. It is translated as CASSLMMEGKLFF.